This TCR beta chain was identified during a study of Ad26.COV2.S vaccination and SARS-CoV-2 variants. CDR1 MGHDK and CDR2 SYGVNS come from the germline V gene. The CDR3 covers 15 residues. V shed 3 bases and J 6 bases; nucleotides not matched to a gene: 6. Sample treatment: roughly 20 received Ad26.COV2.S at low or high dose, single or two shots; several received placebo; per-sample allocation not given. It was on day 63 after the first vaccine or placebo injection that samples were taken. Produced via immunoSEQ multiplex PCR; TCRdb's table is partial and in-frame only. This sample has more than 300,000 clones, with around 85% found just once.

The chain couples TRBV25-1 to TRBJ1-1, with 11 bases matching TRBD1. Sequences were derived from peripheral blood, sampled in a trial of Ad26.COV2.S vaccine versus placebo. This TCR was recovered from a person between 18 and 65 years old who received the Ad26.COV2.S COVID-19 vaccine or a placebo. CDR3 loop: CASSDGQGATPEAFF. The CDR3 DNA reads TGTGCCAGCAGTGACGGACAGGGGGCTACCCCTGAAGCTTTCTTT. The complete variable domain, with remaining parts taken from reference TRBV25-1 and TRBJ1-1, reads EADIYQTPRYLVIGTGKKITLECSQTMGHDKMYWYQQDPGMELHLIHYSYGVNSTEKGDLSSESTVSRIRTEHFPLTLESARPSHTSQYLCASSDGQGATPEAFFGQGTRLTVV.